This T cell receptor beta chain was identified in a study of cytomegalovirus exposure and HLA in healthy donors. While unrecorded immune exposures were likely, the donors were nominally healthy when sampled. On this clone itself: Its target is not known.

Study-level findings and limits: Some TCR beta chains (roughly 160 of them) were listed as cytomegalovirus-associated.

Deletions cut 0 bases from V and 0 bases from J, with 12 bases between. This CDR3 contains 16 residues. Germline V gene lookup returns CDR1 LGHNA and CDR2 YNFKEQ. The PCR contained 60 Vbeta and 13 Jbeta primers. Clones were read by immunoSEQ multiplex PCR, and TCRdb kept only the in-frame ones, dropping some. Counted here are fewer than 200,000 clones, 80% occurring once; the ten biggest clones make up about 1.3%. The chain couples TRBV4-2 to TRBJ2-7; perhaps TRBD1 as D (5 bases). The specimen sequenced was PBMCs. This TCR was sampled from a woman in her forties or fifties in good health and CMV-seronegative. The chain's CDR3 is CASSQEATGVSYEQYF. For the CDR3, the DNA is TGTGCCAGCAGCCAAGAGGCTACAGGCGTCTCCTACGAGCAGTACTTC.